The 22 T cell receptor beta chains listed next were all sequenced from one sample in a study of identical twins' blood T cells. TCRdb independently ran MiXCR on the 5' RACE reads; one entry per CDR3 protein. The sample lists 350,000 to 400,000 distinct CDR3 sequences; 28% were seen once. Sequencing was performed on PBMCs. The receptors stem from a woman aged 18 to 55 in good health.

The chain carries TRBV20-1 and TRBJ1-1; 9 bases match TRBD1. Germline-derived CDR1 and CDR2 are DFQATT and SNEGSKA (reference sequence). Germline trimming cut 6 bases from V and 4 bases from J; bases unmatched to any gene: 9. This CDR3 has 14 amino acids. CDR3 residues: CSAFPWTGVTEAFF. The CDR3 nucleotides read TGCAGTGCCTTCCCCTGGACAGGGGTCACTGAAGCTTTCTTT.

V gene TRBV7-9 combines with J gene TRBJ1-3; possibly TRBD1 for D (6 bases). Trimming took off 1 base at V and 4 bases at J, with 17 bases between the two ends. The CDR3 spans 17 residues. CDR1 SEHNR and CDR2 FQNEAQ come from the germline V gene (reference sequence). The CDR3 reads CASSLGGGLTTGNTIYF. In nucleotides, the CDR3 is TGTGCCAGCAGCTTAGGAGGGGGTTTAACAACCGGAAACACCATATATTTT.

The chain links TRBV11-2 to TRBJ2-7; a weak D match, TRBD2 (6 bases). Per the germline V gene, CDR1 is SGHAT and CDR2 is FQNNGV. Trimming took 3 bases from V and 3 from J, leaving 15 bases between them. The CDR3 loop spans 15 amino acids. The CDR3 sequence: CASSFVRGSFYEQYF. DNA of the CDR3: TGTGCCAGCAGCTTCGTCCGGGGGTCCTTCTACGAGCAGTACTTC.

This clonotype was counted between two and nine times. The CDR3 loop is CANQAGPLGEQFF. The CDR3 DNA follows: TGTGCCAACCAAGCGGGACCCCTTGGGGAGCAGTTCTTC. This rearrangement joins TRBV28 to TRBJ2-1; 7 bases map to TRBD2. This CDR3 is 13 amino acids long. Germline V CDR1 and CDR2: MDHEN, SYDVKM. V lost 10 bases, J lost 10 bases, and 13 bases stayed unmatched.

This clonotype was seen a few times. The J gene is TRBJ2-7, the V gene TRBV5-1, with 11 bases lining up with TRBD1. The CDR3 totals 15 residues. With V trimmed by 4 bases and J by 3 bases, 6 bases remained unmatched. Per the germline V gene, CDR1 is SGHRS and CDR2 is YFSETQ. The CDR3 DNA reads TGCGCCAGCAGCCTTTCCGGGACAGGGGGCTACGAGCAGTACTTC. It is translated as CASSLSGTGGYEQYF. The whole variable domain, filled in from reference TRBV5-1 and TRBJ2-7, reads KAGVTQTPRYLIKTRGQQVTLSCSPISGHRSVSWYQQTPGQGLQFLFEYFSETQRNKGNFPGRFSGRQFSNSRSEMNVSTLELGDSALYLCASSLSGTGGYEQYFGPGTRLTVT.

This chain uses TRBV29-1 with TRBJ2-7; the D is unclear. V lost 6 bases to trimming and J lost 2 bases, with 8 bases between them. Germline V gene sequence: CDR1 SQVTM, CDR2 ANQGSEA. The CDR3 loop spans 11 amino acids. This chain's CDR3 is CSVAPPYEQYF. In DNA form, the CDR3 reads TGCAGCGTCGCTCCCCCCTACGAGCAGTACTTC.

V and J are TRBV5-5 and TRBJ2-2; D not resolved. Looked up from germline, CDR1 is SGHKS and CDR2 is YYEKEE (reference sequence). This CDR3 is built from 17 residues. V lost 0 bases to trimming and J lost 3 bases, with 15 bases between them. CDR3 bases: TGTGCCAGCAGCTTGGCCTCGCGCGGAGCCGACACCGGGGAGCTGTTTTTT. This translates into CASSLASRGADTGELFF. Supplemented by reference TRBV5-5 and TRBJ2-2, the full variable domain reads DAGVTQSPTHLIKTRGQQVTLRCSPISGHKSVSWYQQVLGQGPQFIFQYYEKEERGRGNFPDRFSARQFPNYSSELNVNALLLGDSALYLCASSLASRGADTGELFFGEGSRLTVL.

The V gene is TRBV5-1, the J gene TRBJ1-1; maybe TRBD1 (6 bases). Per the germline V gene, CDR1 is SGHRS and CDR2 is YFSETQ. This CDR3 contains 14 residues. V shed 4 bases and J shed 4 bases, with 14 bases lying between them. The CDR3 DNA sequence: TGCGCCAGCAGCGCACAGGGTCCAGGCACTGAAGCTTTCTTT. It is translated as CASSAQGPGTEAFF.

This clonotype was seen many times. The chain links TRBV14 to TRBJ2-2; possibly TRBD2 for D (5 bases). The V gene's germline CDR1 is SGHDN and CDR2 FVKESK. Trimming left V 0 bases short and J 3 bases short, with 14 bases between. The CDR3 contains 17 residues. CDR3 protein: CASSQDRLRAYTGELFF. CDR3 DNA sequence: TGTGCCAGCAGCCAAGATCGGTTGCGGGCTTACACCGGGGAGCTGTTTTTT.

This clonotype was recorded many times. This chain joins TRBV4-1 and TRBJ1-3; D remains unclear. The V and J ends lost 0 bases and 0 bases respectively, with 15 bases between them. The germline CDR1 and CDR2 sequences are MGHRA and YSYEKL. The CDR3 consists of 18 residues. DNA for the CDR3: TGCGCCAGCAGCCAAGAAGGGTATCTTGGAATCTCTGGAAACACCATATATTTT. It yields the protein CASSQEGYLGISGNTIYF.

This clonotype came up a few times. The chain combines TRBV3-1 with TRBJ1-1; 10 bases fit TRBD1. The CDR3 is made up of 17 amino acids. V lost 4 bases, J lost 0 bases, and 8 bases stayed unmatched. Per germline, CDR1 LGHDT and CDR2 YNNKEL (reference sequence). CDR3 sequence (DNA): TGTGCCAGCAGCCGACCTCGGACAGGGGGAATGAACACTGAAGCTTTCTTT. This translates into CASSRPRTGGMNTEAFF.

The chain joins TRBV7-6 to TRBJ2-3; D is uncertain. There are 15 residues in the CDR3. Germline values: CDR1 SGHVS, CDR2 FNYEAQ. The V gene lost 2 bases and the J gene lost 6 bases, with 15 bases spanning the gap. The CDR3 DNA is TGTGCCAGCAGCTTATCGGTCTATGCACTCGATACGCAGTATTTT. This translates into CASSLSVYALDTQYF.

V is TRBV6-1 and J is TRBJ1-4; D is uncertain. CDR3 length equals 15 residues. V gave up 2 bases and J gave up 4 bases, with 11 bases separating them. Per germline, CDR1 MNHNS and CDR2 SASEGT. Here the CDR3 DNA reads TGTGCCAGCAGTGAATTCCGGCAGATTAATGAAAAACTGTTTTTT. It yields the protein CASSEFRQINEKLFF.

This clonotype was recorded a few times. The chain recombines TRBV7-6 with TRBJ2-1; D is ambiguous. Germline V gene data show CDR1 as SGHVS and CDR2 as FNYEAQ. Between the trimmed V and J ends, which lost 5 bases and 0 bases, there was a span of 11 bases. The CDR3 is 15 residues long. The CDR3 here is CASSQQPTSYNEQFF. The CDR3 DNA follows: TGTGCCAGCAGCCAACAACCCACCTCCTACAATGAGCAGTTCTTC.

The chain couples TRBV7-9 to TRBJ2-4, with no clear D. Germline V gives CDR1 SEHNR, CDR2 FQNEAQ (reference sequence). The CDR3 length is 15 residues. The V end lost 1 base, the J end lost 8 bases, and 15 bases lay between the germline ends. The CDR3 nucleotides are TGTGCCAGCAGCTTAGGCCTAGGGCTCTCGGACATTCAGTACTTC. Amino acid sequence: CASSLGLGLSDIQYF.

The genes are TRBV6-2 or TRBV6-3 and TRBJ1-1; a weak D match, TRBD1 (6 bases). Deletions cut 0 bases from V and 10 bases from J, with 9 bases between. This CDR3 has 12 amino acids. Germline CDR1 and CDR2: MNHEY and SVGEGT. The CDR3 sequence: CASSYSTGRAFF. CDR3 nucleotides: TGTGCCAGCAGTTACTCAACAGGGAGAGCTTTCTTT.

The rearrangement joins TRBV24-1 to TRBJ2-3; maybe TRBD1 (6 bases). With 7 bases removed from V and 6 bases from J, the gap between germline ends came to 13 bases. The CDR3 is made up of 13 amino acids. In germline, CDR1 is KGHDR, CDR2 SFDVKD. The CDR3 loop reads CATRGTYGDTQYF. In DNA, the CDR3 is TGTGCCACCAGAGGGACATACGGGGATACGCAGTATTTT.

This clonotype showed up just a few times. The chain is built from TRBV12-3 or TRBV12-4 and TRBJ1-5; D possibly corresponds to TRBD1 (6 bases). This CDR3 has 16 amino acids. Deletions cut 3 bases from V and 11 bases from J, with 23 bases between. CDR3 amino acids: CASSLRPGGLDRAQHF. CDR3 nucleotide sequence: TGTGCCAGCAGTTTGCGTCCGGGGGGCCTCGATCGGGCCCAGCATTTT.

This clonotype has just a few counts. This chain links TRBV29-1 with TRBJ2-2, with D possibly being TRBD2 (5 bases). Germline lookup yields CDR1 SQVTM and CDR2 ANQGSEA. The germline V and J ends were trimmed by 3 bases and 5 bases, with 13 bases remaining between them. This CDR3 has 14 amino acids. CDR3 bases: TGCAGCGTTGACGGAGGACTCATAACCGGGGAGCTGTTTTTT. Translated, it gives CSVDGGLITGELFF.

This chain connects TRBV14 to TRBJ2-7; D is uncertain. CDR3 length: 13 residues. The V end was cut by 0 bases, the J end by 3 bases, with 6 bases between. The germline gives CDR1 SGHDN, CDR2 FVKESK. Here the CDR3 reads CASSQDLFYEQYF. CDR3 nucleotide sequence: TGTGCCAGCAGCCAAGATCTCTTCTACGAGCAGTACTTC.

V usage is TRBV6-2 or TRBV6-3 and J usage is TRBJ2-3; TRBD2 might be the D (6 bases). Germline values: CDR1 MNHEY, CDR2 SVGEGT. The CDR3 is made up of 14 amino acids. The ends were cut back, 7 bases at V and 0 bases at J, with 11 bases in the middle. CDR3 protein: CASTRDSSTDTQYF. The CDR3 nucleotides read TGTGCCAGCACTCGGGACTCTAGCACAGATACGCAGTATTTT.

Points on this clonotype: With a much larger clone just one base away, this may be a read error. The chain combines TRBV6-6 with TRBJ2-5; D ambiguous. The germline V and J ends were trimmed by 2 bases and 10 bases, with 14 bases remaining between them. The CDR3 contains 13 residues. Germline V lookup: CDR1 MNHNY, CDR2 SVGAGI (reference sequence). DNA for the CDR3: TGTGCCAGCAGTTACGGTGTTCTGTGGGACCAGTACTTC. Translating it yields CASSYGVLWDQYF.